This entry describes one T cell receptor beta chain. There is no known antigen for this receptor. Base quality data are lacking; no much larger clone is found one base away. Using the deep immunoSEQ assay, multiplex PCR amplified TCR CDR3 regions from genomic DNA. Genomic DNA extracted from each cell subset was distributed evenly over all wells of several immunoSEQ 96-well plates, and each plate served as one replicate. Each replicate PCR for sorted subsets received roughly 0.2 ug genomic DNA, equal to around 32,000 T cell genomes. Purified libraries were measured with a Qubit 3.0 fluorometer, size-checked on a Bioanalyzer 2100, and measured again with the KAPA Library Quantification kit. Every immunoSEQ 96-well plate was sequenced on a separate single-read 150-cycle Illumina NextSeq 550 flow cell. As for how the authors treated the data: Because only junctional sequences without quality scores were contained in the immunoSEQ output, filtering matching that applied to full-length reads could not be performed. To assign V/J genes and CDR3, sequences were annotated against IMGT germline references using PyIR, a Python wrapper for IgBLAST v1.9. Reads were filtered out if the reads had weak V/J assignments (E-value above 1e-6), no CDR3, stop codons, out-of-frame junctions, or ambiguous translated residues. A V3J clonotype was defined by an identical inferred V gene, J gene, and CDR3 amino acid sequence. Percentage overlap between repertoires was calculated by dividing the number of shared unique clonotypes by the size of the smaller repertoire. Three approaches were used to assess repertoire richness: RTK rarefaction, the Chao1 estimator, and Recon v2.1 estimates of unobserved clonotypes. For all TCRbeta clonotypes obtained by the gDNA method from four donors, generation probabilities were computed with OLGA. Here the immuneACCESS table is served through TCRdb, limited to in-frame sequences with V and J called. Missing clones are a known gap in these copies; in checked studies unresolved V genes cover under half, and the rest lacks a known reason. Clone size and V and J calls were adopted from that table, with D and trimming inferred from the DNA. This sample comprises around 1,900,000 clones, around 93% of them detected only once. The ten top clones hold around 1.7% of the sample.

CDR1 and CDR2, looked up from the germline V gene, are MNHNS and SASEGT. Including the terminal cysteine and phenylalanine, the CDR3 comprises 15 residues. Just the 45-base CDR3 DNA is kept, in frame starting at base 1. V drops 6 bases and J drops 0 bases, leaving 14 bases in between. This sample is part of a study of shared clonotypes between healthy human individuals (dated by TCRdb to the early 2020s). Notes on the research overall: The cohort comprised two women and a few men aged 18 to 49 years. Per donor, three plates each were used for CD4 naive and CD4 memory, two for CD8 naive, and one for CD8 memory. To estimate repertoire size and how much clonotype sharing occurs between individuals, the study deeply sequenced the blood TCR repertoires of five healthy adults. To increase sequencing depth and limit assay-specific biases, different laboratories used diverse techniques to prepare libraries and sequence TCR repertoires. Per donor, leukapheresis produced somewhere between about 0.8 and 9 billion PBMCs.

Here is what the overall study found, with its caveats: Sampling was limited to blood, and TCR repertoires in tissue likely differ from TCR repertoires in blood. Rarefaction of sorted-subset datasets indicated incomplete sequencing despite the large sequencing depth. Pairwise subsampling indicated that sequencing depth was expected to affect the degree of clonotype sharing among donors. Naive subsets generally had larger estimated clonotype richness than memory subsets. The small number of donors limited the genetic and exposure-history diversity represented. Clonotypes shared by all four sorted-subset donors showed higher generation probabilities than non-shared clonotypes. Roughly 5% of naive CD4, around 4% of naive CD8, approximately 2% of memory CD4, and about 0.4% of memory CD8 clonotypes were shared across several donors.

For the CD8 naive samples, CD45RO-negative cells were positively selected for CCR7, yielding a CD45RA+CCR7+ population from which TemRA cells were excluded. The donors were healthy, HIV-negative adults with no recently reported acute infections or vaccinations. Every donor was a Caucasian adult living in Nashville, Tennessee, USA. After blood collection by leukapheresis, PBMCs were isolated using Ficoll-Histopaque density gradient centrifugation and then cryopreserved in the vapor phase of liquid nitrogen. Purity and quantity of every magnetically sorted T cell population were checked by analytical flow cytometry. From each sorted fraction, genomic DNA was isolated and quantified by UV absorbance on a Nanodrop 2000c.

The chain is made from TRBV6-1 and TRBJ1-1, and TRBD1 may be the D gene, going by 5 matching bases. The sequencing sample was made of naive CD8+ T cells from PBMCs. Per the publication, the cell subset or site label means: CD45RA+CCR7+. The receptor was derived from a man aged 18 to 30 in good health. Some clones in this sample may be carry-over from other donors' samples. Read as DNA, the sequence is TGTGCCAGCAGACTAGACAGCATTCTGAACACTGAAGCTTTCTTT. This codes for CASRLDSILNTEAFF.